This T cell receptor (beta chain) appears in the sequencing data of a study of T cells after posttransplantation cyclophosphamide. Overall study findings and caveats: Recipient CMV seropositivity and CMV reactivation strongly tracked TRB clonality. Later blood repertoires were often dominated by clones from the donor CD8+ memory compartment. Tissue-infiltrating T cells from skin or gut overlapped little with blood T cells.

This clone was seen more than once but under ten times. Its target is not known. The CDR3 is 14 residues long. The germline gives CDR1 SGHRS, CDR2 YFSETQ. Here immunoSEQ multiplex PCR was the method, and the copy in TCRdb shows in-frame clones only, minus some. Altogether 9,500 to 15,000 clones were found in the sample, and no singletons occur. Busulfan-fludarabine conditioning, marrow transplant, and cyclophosphamide on days +3 and +4 were administered. The source is a female patient between 40 and 50 years old who received an allogeneic stem cell transplant from a related donor, was CMV-positive, and had acute GVHD only. Some T cells may be supplied by the graft donor. The starting material was PBMCs, obtained after allogeneic stem cell transplant with posttransplant cyclophosphamide. The chain is built from TRBV5-1 and TRBJ2-5; 7 nucleotides line up with TRBD2. The DNA matches TRBJ2-7 better at its end, which makes the J call doubtful. CDR3 sequence (DNA): TGCGCCAGCAGCTCCGCGGGGGAATTTTACGAGCAGTACTTC. Amino acids: CASSSAGEFYEQYF.